The T cell receptor beta chain described here comes from a study of CD8 T cells in Susac syndrome (dated by TCRdb to between 2018 and 2020). Context from the whole study: Repertoire sequencing was used to test whether CD8+ T cell activation and differentiation in Susac syndrome was antigen driven.

As for this clonotype: Its antigen is still unknown. The sample holds no much larger clone one base away, and base qualities are not on file.

High-throughput TCR beta sequencing profiled peripheral blood CD8+ and CD4+ T cells from healthy donors, Susac syndrome patients and multiple sclerosis patients. Healthy donors were age- and sex-matched controls. Bulk CD8+ and CD4+ T cells were purified magnetically by negative isolation, whereas CD8+ TEMRA cells were enriched by FACS. Blood was drawn into EDTA tubes, processed within 24 hours, and PBMCs were isolated by density gradient centrifugation. PBMCs destined for TCR sequencing were cryopreserved in liquid nitrogen and later thawed in a 37 °C water bath. The sorted or isolated CD4+, CD8+ and CD8+ TEMRA cells had a purity of 90% or higher. Findings and caveats that apply to the study as a whole: The number of individuals in the TCR sequencing and HLA analysis was recognized as being relatively small.

RNA was extracted using the RNeasy kit, and 0.5 to 1 microgram was reverse transcribed with random hexamers. The immunoSEQ multiplex PCR assay, covering 54 Vbeta and 13 Jbeta segments, was used to amplify TCR beta CDR3 regions. Bias from PCR amplification was corrected by using a synthetic template baseline for primer optimization and for computational correction. Turning to the authors' computational methods: Reads were assigned to V, D and J genes according to IMGT and analyzed in immunoSEQ Analyzer, with only productive sequences retained. To calculate clonality, Shannon entropy was normalized by log2 of the number of productive unique sequences and then subtracted from one. Public and private clones were assessed among the 100 most prevalent clones of each patient and control. Clones were defined as Susac-specific when absent from the healthy and MS cohorts, from 1052 published viral clones and from other ImmuneACCESS disease sequences. Through fastp at Q25 and MiXCR, TCRdb rebuilt clones from the public reads, retaining in-frame beta chains. One record per CDR3 amino acid sequence lists the most common genes and DNA. TCRdb, not the authors, supplied the V and J calls. Counted in this sample were approximately 190,000 distinct CDR3 sequences; about 93% of them appeared once. The biggest ten clones account for 0.1% of the sample.

The TCR sequence derives from a human donor in good health. Sample: CD4+ T cells from PBMCs.

The CDR3 has the sequence CASSLSRTSGEPASYNEQFF. The nucleotide sequence reads TGTGCCAGCAGCTTAAGCCGGACTAGCGGGGAACCGGCCTCCTACAATGAGCAGTTCTTC. In this chain, TRBV11-1 is recombined with TRBJ2-1; a stretch of 12 junction bases matches TRBD2. Spanning cysteine to phenylalanine, the CDR3 consists of 20 amino acids. CDR3 DNA is the only sequence kept; it has 60 bases, read in frame from the first base. As encoded in the germline V gene (reference sequence), CDR1 is SGHAT while CDR2 is FQDESV. V loses 2 bases at its end and J loses 0 bases; junction bases beyond the gene matches: 11.